These 8 T cell receptor beta chains originate from one sample sequenced in a study of Ad26.COV2.S vaccination and SARS-CoV-2 variants. Treatment meaning: some 19 received Ad26.COV2.S at low or high dose, single or two shots; roughly five received placebo; per-sample allocation not given. Each sample was drawn 63 days after the first injection (of vaccine or placebo). Profiling relied on immunoSEQ multiplex PCR, and the TCRdb table lists in-frame clones only, not all of them. This sample has about 460,000 clones, with nearly 90% found just once. The specimen comprised peripheral blood, sampled in a trial of Ad26.COV2.S vaccine versus placebo. All receptors come from a person between 18 and 59 years old who received the Ad26.COV2.S COVID-19 vaccine or a placebo.

This clone was detected only once. This chain connects TRBV11-2 to TRBJ2-3; weak D call: TRBD2 (6 bases). Germline V gives CDR1 SGHAT, CDR2 FQNNGV. The CDR3 is 15 amino acids. The V and J ends lost 5 bases and 4 bases respectively, with 16 bases between them. The CDR3 coding sequence is TGTGCCAGCAGCCAAACTAGCCCCCTCCCAGATACGCAGTATTTT. Its translation: CASSQTSPLPDTQYF.

This sequence joins TRBV5-1 and TRBJ1-1; TRBD1 agrees at 9 bases. The CDR3 totals 16 residues. The germline V gene encodes CDR1 SGHRS and CDR2 YFSETQ. With 0 bases clipped from V and 0 bases from J, the junction kept 3 bases outside the gene matches. The CDR3 DNA is TGCGCCAGCAGCTTGGGACAGGGGGGAATGAACACTGAAGCTTTCTTT. Its translation is CASSLGQGGMNTEAFF.

The chain carries TRBV7-2 and TRBJ2-7; 8 positions match TRBD1. This CDR3 has 12 residues. Trimming took 5 bases from V and 9 from J; bases not matched to a gene: 6. Germline V gives CDR1 SGHTA, CDR2 FQGNSA. CDR3: CASSPGQGRQYF. The CDR3 bases are TGTGCCAGCAGCCCCGGACAGGGACGGCAGTACTTC.

This clone was detected once. This chain joins TRBV7-2 and TRBJ2-3; D not certain. The CDR3 covers 15 residues. CDR1 and CDR2 (germline): SGHTA, FQGNSA. Deletions cut 5 bases from V and 1 base from J, with 13 bases between. The CDR3 sequence: CASSPDGRGTDTQYF. The CDR3 DNA sequence: TGTGCCAGCAGCCCCGACGGCCGGGGCACAGATACGCAGTATTTT.

This chain uses TRBV29-1 with TRBJ2-1; 8 nucleotides align to TRBD1. The trim removed 7 bases at V and 0 bases at J, leaving 8 bases unmatched. CDR1 is SQVTM and CDR2 is ANQGSEA in the germline V gene. The CDR3 is 15 residues long. The CDR3 region is CSARTGTYSYNEQFF. The CDR3 DNA reads as TGCAGCGCTCGGACAGGGACCTACTCCTACAATGAGCAGTTCTTC.

The chain employs TRBV6-6 and TRBJ2-5, with TRBD2 identical over 8 bases. The germline gives CDR1 MNHNY, CDR2 SVGAGI (reference sequence). V shed 0 bases and J 4 bases; nucleotides not matched to a gene: 4. This CDR3 comprises 15 residues. In nucleotides, the CDR3 is TGTGCCAGCAGTTACTCTCGGGGGGGGACAGAGACCCAGTACTTC. Protein: CASSYSRGGTETQYF.

CDR3 nucleotides: TGTGCCAGCAGCCAAGGGTTAGCGTTTGCCTCCTACGAGCAGTACTTC. Translation: CASSQGLAFASYEQYF. This chain joins TRBV14 and TRBJ2-7; a weak D match, TRBD2 (5 bases). Trimming shortened V by 1 base and J by 0 bases, and 13 bases separated the two germline ends. The CDR3 extends over 16 amino acids. Looked up from germline, CDR1 is SGHDN and CDR2 is FVKESK.

The chain recombines TRBV6-6 with TRBJ1-2; 7 bases map to TRBD1. Trimming at V came to 3 bases and at J to 0 bases, leaving 7 bases not matched to a gene. This CDR3 contains 16 residues. Germline lookup yields CDR1 MNHNY and CDR2 SVGAGI (reference sequence). The CDR3 region is CASSYGTAITNYGYTF. CDR3 in DNA: TGTGCCAGCAGTTATGGGACAGCTATAACTAACTATGGCTACACCTTC.